Below, 21 T cell receptor beta chains from the same sample are listed, as sequenced in a study of cytomegalovirus exposure and HLA in healthy donors. Primers: 60 Vbeta forward and 13 Jbeta reverse. Method: immunoSEQ multiplex PCR; TCRdb's copy keeps in-frame clones and lacks some. The profile shows 140,000 to 150,000 clones, about 80% of them singletons. Material for sequencing was PBMCs. These receptors were obtained from a man aged 35-49 years in good health and CMV-seronegative.

This chain links TRBV7-9 with TRBJ2-5; D is undetermined. With the DNA end fitting TRBJ2-7 better, the J assignment may be wrong. Germline assignment: CDR1 SEHNR and CDR2 FQNEAQ (reference sequence). This CDR3 contains 12 residues. CDR3 sequence: CASSFSGAEQYF. In nucleotides, the CDR3 is TGTGCCAGCAGCTTCTCAGGCGCCGAGCAGTACTTC.

This clone was detected once. V is TRBV5-6 and J is TRBJ1-2; D remains ambiguous. V lost 6 bases, J lost 2 bases, and 11 bases lay in between. The length of the CDR3 is 13 residues. CDR1 and CDR2 from the germline V gene are SGHDT and YYEEEE. CDR3 loop: CASTLAGNYGYTF. The CDR3 nucleotides read TGTGCCAGCACCCTGGCGGGGAACTATGGCTACACCTTC.

The J gene is TRBJ2-1, the V gene TRBV6-5; TRBD2 matches 7 bases. The CDR3 contains 15 residues. The ends lost 6 bases at V and 3 bases at J; junction bases unmatched: 8. Germline V gene sequence: CDR1 MNHEY, CDR2 SVGAGI. As DNA, the CDR3 is TGTGCCAGCAGGGGAAGCGGGGCTGACTACAATGAGCAGTTCTTC. It yields the protein CASRGSGADYNEQFF.

V gene TRBV10-1 combines with J gene TRBJ2-3, with 12 bases matching TRBD2. This CDR3 has 13 residues. Germline CDR1 is WNHNN and CDR2 is SYGVQD (reference sequence). The ends lost 3 bases at V and 11 bases at J; junction bases unmatched: 3. The CDR3 spells CASSELAGGRQYF. CDR3 sequence (DNA): TGCGCCAGCAGTGAACTAGCGGGGGGTAGGCAGTATTTT.

In the case of this clone: Other DNA variants within this sample encode the same CDR3. The chain carries TRBV9 and TRBJ2-5; 10 nucleotides agree with TRBD2. The CDR3 is made up of 15 amino acids. Germline V CDR1 and CDR2: SGDLS, YYNGEE. V shed 0 bases, J shed 4 bases, and the junction held 3 bases outside the gene matches. The CDR3: CASSVGAGGGETQYF. The CDR3 DNA reads TGTGCCAGCAGCGTAGGAGCGGGGGGGGGAGAGACCCAGTACTTC.

This chain connects TRBV25-1 to TRBJ2-1; 14 nucleotides align to TRBD2. CDR3 length: 16 amino acids. The V gene end was trimmed by 1 base and the J gene end by 9 bases; junction bases not matched to a gene: 5. Germline lookup yields CDR1 MGHDK and CDR2 SYGVNS. CDR3 region: CASSELGLAGGGEQFF. The CDR3, as DNA: TGTGCCAGCAGTGAATTAGGACTAGCGGGGGGCGGTGAGCAGTTCTTC. The whole variable domain, filled in from reference TRBV25-1 and TRBJ2-1, reads EADIYQTPRYLVIGTGKKITLECSQTMGHDKMYWYQQDPGMELHLIHYSYGVNSTEKGDLSSESTVSRIRTEHFPLTLESARPSHTSQYLCASSELGLAGGGEQFFGPGTRLTVL.

The V gene is TRBV1, the J gene TRBJ2-7; the DNA was not compared with TRBD2, the D call given in the table. TRBV1 is a recognized pseudogene. This CDR3 has 15 amino acids. CDR3 protein: CTSEERVADLGEQYF. The CDR3 nucleotides are TGCACCAGCGAAGAGAGGGTAGCGGACTTGGGCGAGCAGTACTTC.

This clone appeared a few times. The chain joins TRBV7-6 to TRBJ2-3, with 7 nucleotides matching TRBD2. The CDR3 loop spans 15 amino acids. With 1 base clipped from V and 5 bases from J, the junction kept 6 bases outside the gene matches. Germline V lookup: CDR1 SGHVS, CDR2 FNYEAQ. The CDR3 DNA follows: TGTGCCAGCAGCTTAGGAGTTGGCGGGGGAGATACGCAGTATTTT. Translation: CASSLGVGGGDTQYF.

This clone was counted a few times. This chain uses TRBV7-8 with TRBJ2-7; 9 bases are a match to TRBD2. The germline gives CDR1 SGHVS, CDR2 FQNEAQ. CDR3 length: 16 residues. Losses at the gene ends were 1 base for V and 1 base for J; bases not matched to a gene: 5. The CDR3 nucleotides are TGTGCCAGCAGCTTAGAGTGGGCGGGGGGGTCCTACGAGCAGTACTTC. It is translated as CASSLEWAGGSYEQYF.

The V and J genes are TRBV5-4 and TRBJ1-5, with D perhaps TRBD1 (6 bases). The germline V gene has CDR1 SGHNT and CDR2 YYREEE (reference sequence). With 0 bases removed from V and 0 bases from J, the gap between germline ends came to 7 bases. CDR3 length: 15 residues. CDR3 sequence: CASSLGQASNQPQHF. The CDR3 DNA follows: TGTGCCAGCAGCTTGGGACAGGCTAGCAATCAGCCCCAGCATTTT.

The chain recombines TRBV10-2 with TRBJ2-7; no clear D. Trimming cost V 0 bases and J 3 bases, with 9 bases left between them. Germline lookup yields CDR1 WSHSY and CDR2 SAAADI. This CDR3 is built from 14 residues. The CDR3 here is CASSESLKSYEQYF. DNA for the CDR3: TGCGCCAGCAGTGAGTCTCTGAAGAGCTACGAGCAGTACTTC.

The chain combines TRBV5-4 with TRBJ2-3; 10 bases fit TRBD2. Losses at the gene ends were 4 bases for V and 5 bases for J; bases not matched to a gene: 10. The CDR3 consists of 16 residues. The germline V gene encodes CDR1 SGHNT and CDR2 YYREEE (reference sequence). The CDR3 bases are TGTGCCAGCAGCACTCCGCAAAGCGGGGGGGTAGATACGCAGTATTTT. It specifies CASSTPQSGGVDTQYF.

This clone was seen only a few times. The chain recombines TRBV2 with TRBJ2-5, with 9 bases matching TRBD1. This CDR3 has 13 residues. Unmatched junction bases numbered 1, after V lost 6 bases and J lost 2 bases. The V gene's germline CDR1 is SNHLY and CDR2 FYNNEI. The DNA for the CDR3 is TGTGCCAGCAGGGACAGGGGACAAGAGACCCAGTACTTC. This translates into CASRDRGQETQYF.

The V and J genes are TRBV25-1 and TRBJ2-1, with a possible D match to TRBD1 (6 bases). This CDR3 is 13 amino acids long. Germline assignment: CDR1 MGHDK and CDR2 SYGVNS. Between the trimmed V and J ends, which lost 5 bases and 10 bases, there was a span of 15 bases. In DNA form, the CDR3 reads TGTGCCAGCAGTTTTAGTGGGGGCTCGGAGCAGTTCTTC. Translating gives CASSFSGGSEQFF.

Only a few counts were recorded for this clone. The chain has TRBV6-5 and TRBJ1-1; D gene unclear. Germline CDR1 and CDR2: MNHEY and SVGAGI. Between the trimmed V and J ends, which lost 6 bases and 0 bases, there was a span of 11 bases. CDR3 length equals 14 residues. This CDR3 reads CASRRRNMNTEAFF. The CDR3 nucleotides are TGTGCCAGCAGGCGGAGGAACATGAACACTGAAGCTTTCTTT.

A few counts support this clone. V usage is TRBV29-1 and J usage is TRBJ2-1; 8 nucleotides align to TRBD1. Trimming cost V 5 bases and J 5 bases; bases outside gene matches: 5. Germline CDR1 and CDR2: SQVTM and ANQGSEA. This CDR3 region has 13 residues. This CDR3 is CSVLTGAHNEQFF. The DNA of the CDR3 is TGCAGCGTTTTGACAGGGGCCCACAATGAGCAGTTCTTC.

The chain's CDR3 is CASSFVTGGRGYGYTF. For the CDR3, the DNA is TGCGCCAGCAGCTTTGTGACAGGGGGCCGGGGCTATGGCTACACCTTC. The chain joins TRBV5-1 to TRBJ1-2; 10 bases agree with TRBD1. Germline V gene sequence: CDR1 SGHRS, CDR2 YFSETQ. CDR3 length equals 16 residues. The V gene end was trimmed by 2 bases and the J gene end by 4 bases; junction bases not matched to a gene: 8.

V and J are TRBV6-5 and TRBJ2-7, with unresolved D. The length of the CDR3 is 14 residues. The V end was cut by 6 bases, the J end by 3 bases, with 15 bases between. The germline CDR1 and CDR2 sequences are MNHEY and SVGAGI. CDR3 region: CASSETAVIYEQYF. The CDR3 coding sequence is TGTGCCAGCAGCGAAACAGCAGTGATCTACGAGCAGTACTTC.

The chain joins TRBV30 to TRBJ1-5, with D tentatively TRBD1 (6 bases). Germline V gives CDR1 GTSNPN, CDR2 SVGIG (reference sequence). V was pared by 2 bases and J by 4 bases, with 12 bases between. This CDR3 spans 14 amino acids. The CDR3: CAWSLDSPNQPQHF. The DNA of the CDR3 is TGTGCCTGGAGTTTGGACAGTCCTAATCAGCCCCAGCATTTT.

The J gene is TRBJ2-3, the V gene TRBV4-2; 9 bases fit TRBD2. The CDR3 loop spans 16 amino acids. V was pared by 1 base and J by 1 base, with 3 bases of the junction left unmatched. Germline CDR1 reads LGHNA; CDR2 reads YNFKEQ. The CDR3 spells CASSQVLAGGTDTQYF. The DNA of the CDR3 is TGTGCCAGCAGCCAAGTTTTAGCGGGGGGCACAGATACGCAGTATTTT.

The chain links TRBV10-2 to TRBJ1-6; D gene uncertain. CDR3 length: 15 residues. The V and J ends lost 8 bases and 7 bases respectively, with 18 bases between them. Looked up from germline, CDR1 is WSHSY and CDR2 is SAAADI. The CDR3 DNA sequence: TGCGCCAGCTCGGAAAGGACGGGGAGGAATTCACCCCTCCACTTT. Translation: CASSERTGRNSPLHF.